A single sample is the source of the 22 T cell receptor beta chains below, sequenced in a study of response to subunit inactivated influenza vaccine. TCRdb redid the calling of the RT-PCR reads with MiXCR, one entry per CDR3 protein. The sample carries 710,000 or so distinct CDR3 sequences, around 14% recorded once. Source: PBMCs from blood, taken 11 to 12 days after vaccination. These TCRs come from a man in his forties or fifties who received an inactivated influenza vaccine.

This clonotype turned up a few times. The V gene is TRBV30, the J gene TRBJ2-1; D unclear. This CDR3 has 15 residues. Germline lookup yields CDR1 GTSNPN and CDR2 SVGIG (reference sequence). Trimming took 8 bases from V and 0 from J, leaving 17 bases between them. The CDR3, as DNA: TGTGCCCTGAACCCCTCAGATCTCTCCTACAATGAGCAGTTCTTC. This codes for CALNPSDLSYNEQFF.

This sequence joins TRBV27 and TRBJ2-7, with unresolved D. CDR3 length equals 14 residues. CDR1 and CDR2 from the germline V gene are MNHEY and SMNVEV (reference sequence). Trimming pared 5 bases from V and 2 bases from J, leaving 13 bases between. CDR3 sequence: CASSPTVRPYEQYF. CDR3 bases: TGTGCCAGCAGTCCCACCGTTCGTCCCTACGAGCAGTACTTC.

Only a few counts were recorded for this clonotype. The chain is built from TRBV5-6 and TRBJ2-7; possibly TRBD1 for D (6 bases). CDR3 length: 13 amino acids. Germline V CDR1 and CDR2: SGHDT, YYEEEE. V was pared by 0 bases and J by 4 bases, with 8 bases between. The CDR3 DNA follows: TGTGCCAGCAGCTTGGACGACAGGTACGAGCAGTACTTC. It encodes CASSLDDRYEQYF.

The J gene is TRBJ2-5, the V gene TRBV11-1, with a tentative D call TRBD1 (6 bases). Germline V gives CDR1 SGHAT, CDR2 FQDESV (reference sequence). This CDR3 has 18 residues. V was shortened by 4 bases and J by 4 bases, with 25 bases between the two germline ends. The CDR3 spells CASSSTDTPTRGGETQYF. CDR3 in DNA: TGTGCCAGCAGCTCGACCGATACCCCGACTCGAGGGGGAGAGACCCAGTACTTC.

This clonotype was detected a few times. The chain couples TRBV30 to TRBJ1-5, with D hard to call. Germline assignment: CDR1 GTSNPN and CDR2 SVGIG (reference sequence). The CDR3 runs to 13 residues. Trimming pared 1 base from V and 1 base from J, leaving 5 bases between. The CDR3 DNA sequence: TGTGCCTGGAGTGGCGACAGCAATCAGCCCCAGCATTTT. As protein: CAWSGDSNQPQHF.

The chain carries TRBV4-1 and TRBJ2-2; a possible D gene is TRBD2 (5 bases). Trimming left V 1 base short and J 3 bases short, with 9 bases between. CDR3 length: 15 amino acids. Looked up from germline, CDR1 is MGHRA and CDR2 is YSYEKL. CDR3 sequence reads: CASSQALAYTGELFF. In DNA form, the CDR3 reads TGCGCCAGCAGCCAAGCCCTAGCATACACCGGGGAGCTGTTTTTT.

V gene TRBV12-3 or TRBV12-4 combines with J gene TRBJ1-2; no firm D call. V lost 5 bases and J 4 bases, leaving 11 bases between the germline ends. The CDR3 extends over 13 amino acids. In DNA form, the CDR3 reads TGTGCCAGCAGTCTTCTGACTGGCTATGGCTACACCTTC. It is translated as CASSLLTGYGYTF.

In its sample, this clonotype was seen a few times. This rearrangement joins TRBV20-1 to TRBJ2-1, with no clear D. Trimming cost V 6 bases and J 5 bases, with 14 bases left between them. The germline V gene has CDR1 DFQATT and CDR2 SNEGSKA (reference sequence). The length of the CDR3 is 13 residues. The CDR3 DNA follows: TGCAGTGCCGCAACCCGGGCCAACAATGAGCAGTTCTTC. It yields the protein CSAATRANNEQFF.

The chain recombines TRBV6-1 with TRBJ2-4; TRBD1 aligns across 9 bases. From germline, CDR1 is MNHNS and CDR2 SASEGT. This CDR3 contains 15 residues. V lost 5 bases and J lost 2; bases outside the gene matches: 4. The CDR3 sequence: CASSRDRAPKNIQYF. The CDR3 DNA is TGTGCCAGCAGTCGGGACAGGGCTCCCAAAAACATTCAGTACTTC.

This clonotype has only a few counts. The V and J genes are TRBV12-3 or TRBV12-4 and TRBJ2-3, with D hard to call. The ends were cut back, 2 bases at V and 3 bases at J, with 9 bases in the middle. This CDR3 contains 14 residues. CDR3 nucleotides: TGTGCCAGCAGTTTAAACTTCGGTACAGATACGCAGTATTTT. This codes for CASSLNFGTDTQYF.

This clonotype was counted a few times. The V gene is TRBV5-1, the J gene TRBJ2-3, with 7 bases matching TRBD1. Germline V gene sequence: CDR1 SGHRS, CDR2 YFSETQ. J was trimmed by 3 bases and V by 7 bases; bases with no gene match: 2. The CDR3 runs 12 residues. The CDR3 region has the DNA TGCGCCAGCGCCAGGGGGACAGATACGCAGTATTTT. Translating gives CASARGTDTQYF.

This clonotype showed up just a few times. This sequence joins TRBV12-3 or TRBV12-4 and TRBJ2-7; 7 positions agree with TRBD1. Trimming removed 7 bases from V and 1 base from J; junction bases left unmatched: 7. This CDR3 has 14 amino acids. CDR3 sequence reads: CASTRDSQSYEQYF. In DNA form, the CDR3 reads TGTGCCAGCACCCGGGACAGCCAATCCTACGAGCAGTACTTC.

This chain connects TRBV20-1 to TRBJ2-4; 11 bases match TRBD1. V lost 6 bases, J lost 0 bases, and 4 bases stayed unmatched. The CDR3 is made up of 15 amino acids. Per germline, CDR1 DFQATT and CDR2 SNEGSKA (reference sequence). The CDR3: CSAGGQGEAKNIQYF. The DNA for the CDR3 is TGCAGTGCGGGGGGACAGGGGGAAGCCAAAAACATTCAGTACTTC.

The CDR3 protein is CASSYSLELYGYTF. Here the CDR3 DNA reads TGTGCCAGCAGTTACTCTTTGGAACTTTATGGCTACACCTTC. The J gene is TRBJ1-2, the V gene TRBV6-5; D not resolved. Looked up from germline, CDR1 is MNHEY and CDR2 is SVGAGI. Trimming removed 0 bases from V and 5 bases from J, with 10 bases in between. This CDR3 comprises 14 residues.

The J gene is TRBJ1-6, the V gene TRBV20-1; D gene uncertain. The germline V gene has CDR1 DFQATT and CDR2 SNEGSKA (reference sequence). The CDR3 totals 14 residues. V was shortened by 3 bases and J by 0 bases, with 6 bases between the two germline ends. As DNA, the CDR3 is TGCAGTGCTAGGGAGAGCTCCTATAATTCACCCCTCCACTTT. Residues: CSARESSYNSPLHF.

This chain connects TRBV20-1 to TRBJ2-3; 15 bases are shared with TRBD2. J was trimmed by 1 base and V by 4 bases; bases with no gene match: 15. Germline CDR1 reads DFQATT; CDR2 reads SNEGSKA (reference sequence). The CDR3 covers 20 residues. The CDR3 DNA reads TGCAGTGCTACCGGACTAGCGGGGGGGCCAGAGTGGATTGGCACAGATACGCAGTATTTT. Its protein is CSATGLAGGPEWIGTDTQYF.

This clonotype was detected only a few times. This chain joins TRBV6-4 and TRBJ2-3, with 8 bases lining up with TRBD1. The CDR3 totals 15 residues. Looked up from germline, CDR1 is MRHNA and CDR2 is SNTAGT. V shed 2 bases and J 4 bases; nucleotides not matched to a gene: 5. CDR3 sequence (DNA): TGTGCCAGCAGTGACCCGACAGGGGATGCAGATACGCAGTATTTT. Translating gives CASSDPTGDADTQYF.

In this sample, this clonotype turned up a few times. The rearrangement joins TRBV4-2 to TRBJ2-5, with a possible D match to TRBD1 (7 bases). There are 15 residues in the CDR3. V lost 0 bases and J 5 bases, leaving 13 bases between the germline ends. Germline CDR1 LGHNA, CDR2 YNFKEQ. The CDR3 sequence is CASSQDGGGDETQYF. DNA for the CDR3: TGTGCCAGCAGCCAAGATGGAGGGGGCGACGAGACCCAGTACTTC.

V and J are TRBV5-4 and TRBJ2-5, with no clear D. Germline lookup yields CDR1 SGHNT and CDR2 YYREEE (reference sequence). V was shortened by 8 bases and J by 3 bases, with 8 bases between the two germline ends. This CDR3 region has 11 residues. The CDR3 region has the DNA TGTGCCAGTGATAGAAAAGAGACCCAGTACTTC. The encoded protein is CASDRKETQYF.

This clonotype was picked up a small number of times. The J gene is TRBJ2-1, the V gene TRBV5-4; D not resolved. Germline V gene data show CDR1 as SGHNT and CDR2 as YYREEE (reference sequence). The CDR3 extends over 14 amino acids. V lost 0 bases and J 5 bases, leaving 9 bases between the germline ends. This chain's CDR3 is CASSLEGSHNEQFF. CDR3 nucleotides: TGTGCCAGCAGCTTGGAGGGTTCCCACAATGAGCAGTTCTTC.

The chain joins TRBV9 to TRBJ2-1, with 12 bases lining up with TRBD1. The CDR3 sequence is 15 residues long. From germline, CDR1 is SGDLS and CDR2 YYNGEE. V was clipped by 2 bases and J by 7 bases; unmatched bases: 4. The CDR3 DNA reads as TGTGCCAGCAGCGTCGGGACAGGGGGCTTGAATGAGCAGTTCTTC. Residues: CASSVGTGGLNEQFF. Filled out from reference TRBV9 and TRBJ2-1, the complete variable domain reads DSGVTQTPKHLITATGQRVTLRCSPRSGDLSVYWYQQSLDQGLQFLIQYYNGEERAKGNILERFSAQQFPDLHSELNLSSLELGDSALYFCASSVGTGGLNEQFFGPGTRLTVL.

The chain combines TRBV2 with TRBJ1-2, with D tentatively TRBD1 (5 bases). This CDR3 has 15 residues. Germline V CDR1 and CDR2: SNHLY, FYNNEI. Trimming removed 6 bases at V and 2 bases at J, with 16 bases between. The CDR3 nucleotides are TGTGCCAGCAGAGGGACGGGATCCTTAAACTATGGCTACACCTTC. It encodes CASRGTGSLNYGYTF.